The TCR beta chain under discussion was sequenced for a study of blood T cells in healthy people across ages. Comment on this clonotype: Its antigen is unidentified.

For the second PCR, which ran for about 6 to 11 cycles, a sample-barcoded 5' primer and a J-beta primer mix were used. From the 5' RACE reads, TCRdb called clonotypes with MiXCR, one entry per CDR3 protein. The sample carries 1.5 million to 1.8 million distinct CDR3 sequences, 35% to 45% recorded once. Individuals who donated were healthy Caucasians from Russia aged roughly 6 to 100. Each individual donor underwent a draw of about 9.9 milliliters of peripheral blood. This CDR3 is built from 15 residues. The germline CDR1 and CDR2 sequences are MNHNS and SASEGT. The ends were cut back, 3 bases at V and 7 bases at J, with 13 bases in the middle. Study-wide findings and caveats: PBMCs left unsorted prevented a conclusive naive versus antigen-experienced comparison.

This receptor was identified in a woman under 30 in good health. Sequences were obtained from blood. V gene TRBV6-1 combines with J gene TRBJ1-6; D is uncertain. The CDR3: CASSDGRFRNSPLHF. In DNA, the CDR3 is TGTGCCAGCAGTGATGGGAGGTTCCGGAATTCACCCCTCCACTTT.